Below are 8 T cell receptor beta chains sequenced from a single sample in a study of tissue T cells after allogeneic stem cell transplantation. Only in-frame clones appear in the TCRdb table, and some are missing; sequencing was by immunoSEQ multiplex PCR. The table shows 10,000 or so clones, with roughly 64% occurring only once. Here the sequenced sample was tissue from the ileum, taken at autopsy. These TCRs come from a woman between 18 and 55 years old with breast cancer.

The chain joins TRBV5-5 to TRBJ2-1, with 8 nucleotides matching TRBD2. CDR1 and CDR2 (germline): SGHKS, YYEKEE (reference sequence). V gave up 6 bases and J gave up 6 bases; unmatched junction bases: 5. This CDR3 has 13 amino acids. The CDR3 sequence is CASTQRGGNEQFF. The CDR3 bases are TGTGCCAGCACCCAACGGGGGGGCAATGAGCAGTTCTTC.

The genes are TRBV6-5 and TRBJ2-1; D gene unclear. Between the trimmed V and J ends, which lost 3 bases and 7 bases, there was a span of 10 bases. Germline CDR1 and CDR2: MNHEY and SVGAGI. The CDR3 spans 13 residues. The CDR3 spells CASSYTVENEQFF. CDR3 sequence (DNA): TGTGCCAGCAGTTATACAGTGGAGAATGAGCAGTTCTTC.

There are a few counts of this clone. V usage is TRBV14 and J usage is TRBJ2-5, with D possibly being TRBD2 (5 bases). The germline V gene encodes CDR1 SGHDN and CDR2 FVKESK. The CDR3 consists of 15 residues. V lost 3 bases and J lost 1, with 12 bases in between. CDR3 protein: CASSHSQRFQETQYF. The CDR3 DNA reads TGTGCCAGCAGCCATTCCCAGCGGTTCCAAGAGACCCAGTACTTC.

This chain uses TRBV6-1 with TRBJ1-2; 11 nucleotides line up with TRBD1. The germline CDR1 and CDR2 sequences are MNHNS and SASEGT. The CDR3 spans 16 residues. The V segment lost 1 base and the J segment 5 bases; nucleotides outside the gene matches: 6. CDR3 bases: TGTGCCAGCAGTGAAGTTTGGACAGGGGGCGATTATGGCTACACCTTC. Translating gives CASSEVWTGGDYGYTF.

This clone was recorded a few times. V usage is TRBV5-1 and J usage is TRBJ2-6; TRBD1 aligns across 12 bases. Germline CDR1 is SGHRS and CDR2 is YFSETQ. This CDR3 spans 19 amino acids. V was clipped by 1 base and J by 0 bases; unmatched bases: 5. CDR3 in amino acids: CASSLLGTGGGSGANVLTF. In nucleotides, the CDR3 is TGCGCCAGCAGCTTGTTGGGGACAGGGGGCGGCTCTGGGGCCAACGTCCTGACTTTC.

This chain links TRBV19 with TRBJ1-1, with D hard to call. Germline V gives CDR1 LNHDA, CDR2 SQIVND (reference sequence). The CDR3 runs to 14 residues. Trimming shortened V by 7 bases and J by 1 base, and 13 bases separated the two germline ends. CDR3 residues: CASKGSRKNTEAFF. The CDR3 DNA follows: TGTGCCAGTAAAGGCAGCCGAAAGAACACTGAAGCTTTCTTT.

In this sample, this clone turned up a few times. The chain combines TRBV7-2 with TRBJ2-3; D is uncertain. This CDR3 spans 13 amino acids. The germline gives CDR1 SGHTA, CDR2 FQGNSA. V was trimmed by 6 bases and J by 6 bases, leaving 13 bases between them. For the CDR3, the DNA is TGTGCCAGCAGACCCGCCGACGGTGATACGCAGTATTTT. Amino acids: CASRPADGDTQYF.

The V and J genes are TRBV28 and TRBJ1-1; 11 positions match TRBD1. The CDR3 is made up of 16 amino acids. The junction had 9 bases not matched to a gene; V was cut back by 2 bases and J by 7 bases. CDR1 and CDR2 from the germline V gene are MDHEN and SYDVKM. The CDR3 nucleotides read TGTGCCAGCAGTTTACGGGACAGGGGGTACACTATTGAAGCTTTCTTT. Translating it yields CASSLRDRGYTIEAFF.